This T cell receptor beta chain was retrieved from a study of blood T cell repertoires in COVID-19. Clones were sequenced by immunoSEQ multiplex PCR, and TCRdb holds only the in-frame ones, with some missing. The sample lists 95,000 to 150,000 clones; roughly 77% were seen once. CDR3 length: 14 residues. CDR1 is MNHEY, CDR2 SVGAGI, per germline. The ends lost 6 bases at V and 7 bases at J; junction bases unmatched: 12. This receptor was taken from a man between 60 and 70 years old with active or convalescent COVID-19. The V gene is TRBV6-5, the J gene TRBJ2-7, with 7 bases that match TRBD1. What was sequenced was peripheral blood. The CDR3 DNA follows: TGTGCCAGCAGGATCGGACAGGCTTGGGGTGAGCAGTACTTC. Amino acid sequence: CASRIGQAWGEQYF.